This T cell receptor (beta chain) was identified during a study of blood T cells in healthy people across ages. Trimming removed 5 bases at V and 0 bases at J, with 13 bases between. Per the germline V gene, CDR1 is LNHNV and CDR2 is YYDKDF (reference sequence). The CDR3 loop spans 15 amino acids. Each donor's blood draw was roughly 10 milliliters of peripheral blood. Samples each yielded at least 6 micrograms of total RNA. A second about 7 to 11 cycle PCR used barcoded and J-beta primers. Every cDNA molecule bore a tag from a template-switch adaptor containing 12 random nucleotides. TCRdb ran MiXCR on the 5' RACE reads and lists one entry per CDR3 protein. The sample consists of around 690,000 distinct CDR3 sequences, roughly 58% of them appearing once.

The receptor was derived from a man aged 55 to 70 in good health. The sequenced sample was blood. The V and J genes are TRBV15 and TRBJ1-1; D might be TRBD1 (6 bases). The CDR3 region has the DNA TGTGCCACCAGCGGCCGGGACACAATGAACACTGAAGCTTTCTTT. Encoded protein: CATSGRDTMNTEAFF. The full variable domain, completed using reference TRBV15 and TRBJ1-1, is DAMVIQNPRYQVTQFGKPVTLSCSQTLNHNVMYWYQQKSSQAPKLLFHYYDKDFNNEADTPDNFQSRRPNTSFCFLDIRSPGLGDTAMYLCATSGRDTMNTEAFFGQGTRLTVV.